These 21 T cell receptor beta chains were all obtained from the same sample, sequenced in a study of CD8 T cells in Susac syndrome. With random hexamers, roughly 0.45 to 1 ug RNA was reverse transcribed. TCRdb redid the calling of the immunoSEQ multiplex PCR reads with MiXCR, one entry per CDR3 protein. The sample lists 100,000 to 150,000 distinct CDR3 sequences, just under 95% occurring once. The sequenced sample consisted of CD4+ T cells from PBMCs. These receptor sequences come from a human donor in good health.

The rearrangement uses TRBV5-1 and TRBJ2-1, with 7 nucleotides matching TRBD1. Per germline, CDR1 SGHRS and CDR2 YFSETQ. V was clipped by 0 bases and J by 9 bases; unmatched bases: 12. The CDR3 covers 16 residues. This chain's CDR3 is CASSLEYRLGGGEQFF. The DNA of the CDR3 is TGCGCCAGCAGCTTGGAATATAGGCTAGGGGGCGGTGAGCAGTTCTTC.

This chain joins TRBV9 and TRBJ2-7, with 7 bases identical to TRBD2. This CDR3 comprises 15 residues. Looked up from germline, CDR1 is SGDLS and CDR2 is YYNGEE. V shed 4 bases, J shed 11 bases, and the junction held 18 bases outside the gene matches. The CDR3 spells CASSLSGGGLPRKYF. The CDR3 nucleotides are TGTGCCAGCAGCCTGTCGGGGGGAGGGCTTCCTCGAAAGTACTTC.

The chain employs TRBV7-2 and TRBJ2-6; D ambiguous. Germline CDR1 reads SGHTA; CDR2 reads FQGNSA. Trimming cost V 6 bases and J 4 bases, with 13 bases left between them. The CDR3 has 15 amino acids. CDR3 DNA: TGTGCCAGCAGTTACTGGGCAGCAGGGGCCAACGTCCTGACTTTC. Translating gives CASSYWAAGANVLTF.

This chain links TRBV6-6 with TRBJ1-2; weak D call: TRBD1 (5 bases). Trimming cost V 2 bases and J 4 bases, with 11 bases left between them. Germline CDR1 reads MNHNY; CDR2 reads SVGAGI (reference sequence). The CDR3 is 14 residues long. In nucleotides, the CDR3 is TGTGCCAGCAGTTACGTGACAGCAATCTATGGCTACACCTTC. It specifies CASSYVTAIYGYTF.

The genes are TRBV6-5 and TRBJ1-1, with a possible D match to TRBD1 (6 bases). The CDR3 has 14 residues. The V end was cut by 7 bases, the J end by 4 bases, with 16 bases between. Germline V gene data show CDR1 as MNHEY and CDR2 as SVGAGI. This CDR3 reads CASTKPGGGTEAFF. In nucleotides, the CDR3 is TGTGCCAGCACTAAGCCTGGGGGCGGCACTGAAGCTTTCTTT.

The V and J genes are TRBV30 and TRBJ1-1; D is possibly TRBD1 (5 bases). The V and J ends lost 5 bases and 0 bases respectively, with 10 bases between them. Germline values: CDR1 GTSNPN, CDR2 SVGIG (reference sequence). The CDR3 extends over 13 amino acids. DNA of the CDR3: TGTGCCTGGGCCGGGGGGGTGAACACTGAAGCTTTCTTT. Protein: CAWAGGVNTEAFF. The full variable domain, in which reference TRBV30 and TRBJ1-1 provide the parts outside the CDR3, is SQTIHQWPATLVQPVGSPLSLECTVEGTSNPNLYWYRQAAGRGLQLLFYSVGIGQISSEVPQNLSASRPQDRQFILSSKKLLLSDSGFYLCAWAGGVNTEAFFGQGTRLTVV.

J is TRBJ2-5 and V is TRBV30; D not certain. Germline V lookup: CDR1 GTSNPN, CDR2 SVGIG (reference sequence). The V and J ends lost 2 bases and 4 bases respectively, with 5 bases between them. This CDR3 region has 11 residues. The CDR3 reads CAWSLLETQYF. DNA for the CDR3: TGTGCCTGGAGTCTTCTAGAGACCCAGTACTTC.

This clonotype was recorded once. The chain joins TRBV20-1 to TRBJ2-5, with D perhaps being TRBD1 or TRBD2 (5 bases each). V was clipped by 1 base and J by 1 base, with 13 bases between them. Germline CDR1 and CDR2: DFQATT and SNEGSKA (reference sequence). The CDR3 is made up of 15 amino acids. In nucleotides, the CDR3 is TGCAGTGCTAGAGTCCCGGGGCTGCCCCAAGAGACCCAGTACTTC. It specifies CSARVPGLPQETQYF.

The chain links TRBV5-6 to TRBJ2-3; a weak D match, TRBD2 (5 bases). The length of the CDR3 is 12 residues. Trimming stripped 6 bases from V and 4 bases from J, with 9 bases between. Germline CDR1 is SGHDT and CDR2 is YYEEEE. The CDR3 spells CASTRVADTQYF. The CDR3 DNA is TGTGCCAGCACGCGGGTAGCAGATACGCAGTATTTT.

The J gene is TRBJ1-1, the V gene TRBV5-1; 10 bases fit TRBD1. This CDR3 spans 16 amino acids. V lost 3 bases, J lost 1 base, and 6 bases stayed unmatched. Germline V gene lookup returns CDR1 SGHRS and CDR2 YFSETQ. Here the CDR3 reads CASSSLGTGENTEAFF. As DNA, the CDR3 is TGCGCCAGCAGCTCACTCGGGACAGGGGAGAACACTGAAGCTTTCTTT.

This clonotype was detected only a few times. The chain uses TRBV15 and TRBJ2-3; D may be TRBD1 (5 bases). Trimming removed 0 bases at V and 3 bases at J, with 7 bases between. The CDR3 length is 14 residues. CDR1 is LNHNV and CDR2 is YYDKDF in the germline V gene (reference sequence). CDR3 region: CATSRDQGTDTQYF. DNA for the CDR3: TGTGCCACCAGCAGAGATCAGGGTACAGATACGCAGTATTTT. Full variable domain (rest looked up from reference TRBV15 and TRBJ2-3): DAMVIQNPRYQVTQFGKPVTLSCSQTLNHNVMYWYQQKSSQAPKLLFHYYDKDFNNEADTPDNFQSRRPNTSFCFLDIRSPGLGDTAMYLCATSRDQGTDTQYFGPGTRLTVL.

This sequence joins TRBV19 and TRBJ1-1, with no clear D. V was trimmed by 11 bases and J by 1 base, leaving 20 bases between them. Per germline, CDR1 LNHDA and CDR2 SQIVND (reference sequence). The length of the CDR3 is 15 residues. The CDR3 nucleotides are TGTGCCGTTTTACACACTCGGAGGACGAACACTGAAGCTTTCTTT. Amino acids: CAVLHTRRTNTEAFF. Based on the CDR3 plus reference TRBV19 and TRBJ1-1, the full variable domain is DGGITQSPKYLFRKEGQNVTLSCEQNLNHDAMYWYRQDPGQGLRLIYYSQIVNDFQKGDIAEGYSVSREKKESFPLTVTSAQKNPTAFYLCAVLHTRRTNTEAFFGQGTRLTVV.

The chain combines TRBV7-9 with TRBJ2-2, with TRBD2 identical over 7 bases. V was clipped by 6 bases and J by 1 base; unmatched bases: 5. Germline CDR1 is SEHNR and CDR2 is FQNEAQ (reference sequence). The CDR3 runs to 15 residues. The CDR3, as DNA: TGTGCCAGCAGGCCACTAGCGCGGAACACCGGGGAGCTGTTTTTT. Protein sequence: CASRPLARNTGELFF.

This rearrangement joins TRBV29-1 to TRBJ1-4; 10 bases match TRBD1. The CDR3 runs to 14 residues. In germline, CDR1 is SQVTM, CDR2 ANQGSEA. The trim removed 7 bases at V and 0 bases at J, leaving 2 bases unmatched. CDR3 in amino acids: CSAGQGATNEKLFF. The CDR3 DNA sequence: TGCAGCGCTGGACAGGGGGCAACTAATGAAAAACTGTTTTTT.

DNA for the CDR3: TGCAGCGTAGGACACACCACCCGCGGCGAGCAGTACTTC. Its protein product is CSVGHTTRGEQYF. The chain links TRBV29-1 to TRBJ2-7, with D perhaps TRBD1 (5 bases). Germline V gene sequence: CDR1 SQVTM, CDR2 ANQGSEA. V gave up 6 bases and J gave up 6 bases, with 18 bases separating them. The CDR3 spans 13 residues.

The count of this clonotype is one. The J gene is TRBJ1-1, the V gene TRBV30; the D is unclear. Germline CDR1 GTSNPN, CDR2 SVGIG (reference sequence). Trimming took 5 bases from V and 3 from J, leaving 10 bases between them. This CDR3 is 12 amino acids long. The CDR3 DNA sequence: TGTGCCTGGGCCCGACGCTACACTGAAGCTTTCTTT. As protein: CAWARRYTEAFF.

This chain joins TRBV20-1 and TRBJ1-2; D not certain. Germline CDR1 is DFQATT and CDR2 is SNEGSKA (reference sequence). The CDR3 loop spans 11 amino acids. V was cut by 0 bases and J by 6 bases, with 5 bases left in between. The CDR3 is CSAREGDGYTF. CDR3 sequence (DNA): TGCAGTGCTAGAGAGGGAGATGGCTACACCTTC.

The V gene is TRBV29-1, the J gene TRBJ2-3; possible D gene TRBD2, 5 bases. Germline loops: CDR1 SQVTM, CDR2 ANQGSEA. V lost 3 bases and J 0 bases, leaving 10 bases between the germline ends. The CDR3 is 14 amino acids. The CDR3 DNA reads TGCAGCGTTGAGGCTAGGACTAGCACAGATACGCAGTATTTT. Translating it yields CSVEARTSTDTQYF.

The gene calls are TRBV5-1 and TRBJ2-3; D may be TRBD2 (5 bases). The germline V and J ends were trimmed by 4 bases and 0 bases, with 12 bases remaining between them. Per germline, CDR1 SGHRS and CDR2 YFSETQ. This CDR3 region has 15 residues. This CDR3 reads CASSRLPPSTDTQYF. The CDR3 DNA reads TGCGCCAGCAGCCGACTACCCCCTAGCACAGATACGCAGTATTTT.

This clonotype showed up just once. The V gene is TRBV5-1, the J gene TRBJ1-2; 7 bases fit TRBD1. The CDR3 totals 14 residues. Per the germline V gene, CDR1 is SGHRS and CDR2 is YFSETQ. Losses at the gene ends were 2 bases for V and 4 bases for J; bases not matched to a gene: 5. The CDR3 region has the DNA TGCGCCAGCAGCTTCGGTTCAGGGGGCTATGGCTACACCTTC. This sequence encodes CASSFGSGGYGYTF.

The rearrangement uses TRBV19 and TRBJ1-2, with 8 bases fitting TRBD1. This CDR3 has 15 residues. Looked up from germline, CDR1 is LNHDA and CDR2 is SQIVND (reference sequence). The V segment lost 5 bases and the J segment 2 bases; nucleotides outside the gene matches: 7. CDR3 DNA: TGTGCCAGTAGTGTCTCCGGGACAGGAAACTATGGCTACACCTTC. Translated: CASSVSGTGNYGYTF.